The rows below give T cell receptor beta chains drawn from one sample of a study of radiotherapy plus CTLA-4 blockade in lung cancer. The repertoire was sequenced with immunoSEQ multiplex PCR; TCRdb's copy has only in-frame clones and lacks some. Among about 62,000 clones listed, roughly 80% were seen once. The material was peripheral blood, obtained from a patient treated with radiotherapy plus ipilimumab. The source of these receptors is a human donor with non-small cell lung cancer who had a complete response to radiotherapy plus ipilimumab. The CDR3 runs from the conserved cysteine through the conserved F or W. A D gene is named only where the DNA matches it firmly. For some rows the clone size is stated as once, few or many, or as a class when expanded; others skip it.

size | J | D | V | DNA | CDR3
- | TRBJ2-3 | TRBD2 | TRBV10-3 | TGTGCCATCAAGGGCACTAGCGGGGGGGGTGATACGCAGTATTTT | CAIKGTSGGGDTQYF
once | TRBJ2-5 | TRBD1 | TRBV19 | TGTGCCAGTACGAGACAGGGGATGGTTCAAGAGACCCAGTACTTC | CASTRQGMVQETQYF
- | TRBJ2-3 | - | TRBV7-9 | TGTGCCAGCAGCTTAGTTGGCACAGATACGCAGTATTTT | CASSLVGTDTQYF
few | TRBJ2-5 | - | TRBV9 | TGTGCCAGTGGAAGGGGGGGCGTGTACCAAGAGACCCAGTACTTC | CASGRGGVYQETQYF
- | TRBJ1-1 | - | TRBV7-2 | TGTGCCAGCAGCTTAAATTCCGGGGGTCGGGAAGCTTTCTTT | CASSLNSGGREAFF
- | TRBJ1-3 | - | TRBV9 | TGTGCCAGCAGCGTCCTTCAGGGGCTCTCTGGAAACACCATATATTTT | CASSVLQGLSGNTIYF
- | TRBJ1-2 | TRBD1 | TRBV18 | TGTGCCAGCTCACCCGAAGGGGGCAGGGGCTACACCTTC | CASSPEGGRGYTF
- | TRBJ1-5 | - | TRBV7-2 | TGTGCCAGCAGCAGACAGGTCGACAGCAATCAGCCCCAGCATTTT | CASSRQVDSNQPQHF
- | TRBJ1-2 | - | TRBV6-1 | TGTGCCAGCAGCGTCGGCGACGGGGACTATGGCTACACCTTC | CASSVGDGDYGYTF
once | TRBJ1-1 | - | TRBV5-6 | TGTGCCAGCAGACCCCGGGACACTTCGAACACTGAAGCTTTCTTT | CASRPRDTSNTEAFF